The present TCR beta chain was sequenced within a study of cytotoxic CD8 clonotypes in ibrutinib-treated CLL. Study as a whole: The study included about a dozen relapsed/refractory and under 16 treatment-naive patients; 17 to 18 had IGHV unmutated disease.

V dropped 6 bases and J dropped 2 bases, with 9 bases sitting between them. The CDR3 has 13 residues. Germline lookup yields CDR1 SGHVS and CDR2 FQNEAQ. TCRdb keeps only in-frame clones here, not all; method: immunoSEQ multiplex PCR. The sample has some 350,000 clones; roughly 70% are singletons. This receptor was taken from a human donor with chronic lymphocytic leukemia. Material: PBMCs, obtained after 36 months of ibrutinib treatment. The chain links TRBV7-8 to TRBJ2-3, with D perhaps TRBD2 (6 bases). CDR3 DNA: TGTGCCAGCAGAGGGACTTCCACAGATACGCAGTATTTT. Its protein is CASRGTSTDTQYF.